A single sample is the source of the 22 T cell receptor beta chains below, sequenced in a study of T-cell memory formation after mild COVID-19. MiXCR, run by TCRdb on the 5' RACE reads, gives a single entry per CDR3 protein. The data hold roughly 130,000 distinct CDR3 sequences, with about 5.9% observed a single time. Sequenced sample: PBMCs or a T cell subset sorted from them (not recorded which). The origin of the receptors is an adult woman who had mild COVID-19 (a few samples of this study predate the infection). Cell type and time point are not known.

A few counts support this clonotype. This chain links TRBV18 with TRBJ2-1; possible D gene TRBD1, 7 bases. Trimming took 3 bases from V and 12 from J, leaving 21 bases between them. The CDR3 covers 15 residues. Germline loops: CDR1 KGHSH, CDR2 LQKENI. The CDR3 reads CASSPQGGFPTGQFF. The CDR3 DNA follows: TGTGCCAGCTCACCTCAGGGGGGATTTCCAACGGGGCAGTTCTTC.

This clonotype turned up a few times. The V and J genes are TRBV14 and TRBJ2-1; 12 bases align to TRBD2. With 1 base clipped from V and 8 bases from J, the junction kept 6 bases outside the gene matches. Germline V gene lookup returns CDR1 SGHDN and CDR2 FVKESK. The CDR3 has 16 residues. CDR3: CASSQGGLAGTYEQFF. CDR3 nucleotides: TGTGCCAGCAGCCAAGGCGGACTAGCGGGAACGTATGAGCAGTTCTTC. The full variable domain, completed using reference TRBV14 and TRBJ2-1, is EAGVTQFPSHSVIEKGQTVTLRCDPISGHDNLYWYRRVMGKEIKFLLHFVKESKQDESGMPNNRFLAERTGGTYSTLKVQPAELEDSGVYFCASSQGGLAGTYEQFFGPGTRLTVL.

This clonotype was seen at least ten times. CDR3 protein: CASSYTGTGGVGQYF. The CDR3 DNA reads TGTGCCAGCAGTTATACCGGGACAGGGGGCGTAGGGCAGTACTTC. This chain joins TRBV12-3 or TRBV12-4 and TRBJ2-7, with TRBD1 matching 12 bases. The CDR3 sequence is 15 residues long. The V gene end was trimmed by 4 bases and the J gene end by 9 bases; junction bases not matched to a gene: 10.

This clonotype was counted between two and nine times. The chain recombines TRBV29-1 with TRBJ1-1, with D possibly matching TRBD1 (5 bases). The germline V and J ends were trimmed by 4 bases and 3 bases, with 9 bases remaining between them. The length of the CDR3 is 12 residues. Germline assignment: CDR1 SQVTM and CDR2 ANQGSEA. The DNA of the CDR3 is TGCAGCGTTGGACCGGGGGACACTGAAGCTTTCTTT. Amino acids: CSVGPGDTEAFF.

This clonotype was seen at least ten times. V usage is TRBV29-1 and J usage is TRBJ2-5; no clear D. Germline V CDR1 and CDR2: SQVTM, ANQGSEA. This CDR3 contains 10 residues. V lost 4 bases to trimming and J lost 5 bases, with 5 bases between them. This chain's CDR3 is CSVVGETQYF. CDR3 nucleotides: TGCAGCGTTGTCGGCGAGACCCAGTACTTC.

This clonotype was picked up a small number of times. The chain uses TRBV7-2 and TRBJ1-1; D unresolved. V was trimmed by 5 bases and J by 3 bases, leaving 13 bases between them. Looked up from germline, CDR1 is SGHTA and CDR2 is FQGNSA. There are 14 residues in the CDR3. CDR3 bases: TGTGCCAGCAGCCAAACGCCGCTAGACACTGAAGCTTTCTTT. Protein sequence: CASSQTPLDTEAFF.

This clonotype was seen only a few times. J is TRBJ1-6 and V is TRBV11-2; 10 nucleotides align to TRBD1. This CDR3 has 16 amino acids. Germline V CDR1 and CDR2: SGHAT, FQNNGV. J lost 4 bases, V lost 5 bases, and 5 bases had no gene match. The CDR3 reads CASSPTGGRYNSPLHF. The DNA of the CDR3 is TGTGCCAGCAGCCCGACAGGGGGCAGGTATAATTCACCCCTCCACTTT.

The chain combines TRBV6-6 with TRBJ1-1; no firm D call. V dropped 7 bases and J dropped 10 bases, with 10 bases sitting between them. The germline V gene has CDR1 MNHNY and CDR2 SVGAGI (reference sequence). The CDR3 is 10 amino acids. The CDR3 loop reads CASIGRIAFF. In nucleotides, the CDR3 is TGTGCCAGCATTGGGCGGATAGCTTTCTTT.

This clonotype was counted a few times. CDR3 sequence: CSVEDVGGETQYF. In DNA, the CDR3 is TGCAGCGTTGAAGATGTGGGAGGGGAGACCCAGTACTTC. The chain is built from TRBV29-1 and TRBJ2-5, with 7 bases fitting TRBD2. V was pared by 0 bases and J by 5 bases, with 3 bases of the junction left unmatched. CDR3 length: 13 amino acids. CDR1 SQVTM and CDR2 ANQGSEA come from the germline V gene.

The sample holds many counts of this clonotype. The rearrangement links TRBV6-5 to TRBJ1-4, with a possible D match to TRBD1 (5 bases). Germline assignment: CDR1 MNHEY and CDR2 SVGAGI. V gave up 5 bases and J gave up 3 bases, with 13 bases separating them. The CDR3 spans 15 residues. The CDR3 sequence is CASSTLGGSNEKLFF. The DNA for the CDR3 is TGTGCCAGCAGTACCTTGGGGGGATCTAATGAAAAACTGTTTTTT.

This clonotype has a count of ten or more. V gene TRBV6-2 or TRBV6-3 combines with J gene TRBJ2-7; weak D call: TRBD1 (6 bases). This CDR3 spans 15 amino acids. V was trimmed by 5 bases and J by 3 bases, leaving 17 bases between them. The germline V gene encodes CDR1 MNHEY and CDR2 SVGEGT. The CDR3 sequence: CASSLDTRGYYEQYF. In DNA form, the CDR3 reads TGTGCCAGCAGTCTCGACACTAGGGGGTACTACGAGCAGTACTTC.

This clonotype was found a few times. The chain carries TRBV20-1 and TRBJ2-3; D is ambiguous. The germline V gene has CDR1 DFQATT and CDR2 SNEGSKA (reference sequence). Deletions cut 3 bases from V and 0 bases from J, with 10 bases between. The CDR3 is made up of 14 amino acids. This CDR3 reads CSARSGASTDTQYF. For the CDR3, the DNA is TGCAGTGCTAGGAGTGGAGCCAGCACAGATACGCAGTATTTT.

This clonotype was counted at least ten times. Here the CDR3 reads CASSPTGTVSYNSPLHF. CDR3 sequence (DNA): TGCGCCAGCAGCCCAACCGGGACGGTCTCCTATAATTCACCCCTCCACTTT. The chain joins TRBV4-1 to TRBJ1-6; a weak D match, TRBD1 (5 bases). CDR1 is MGHRA, CDR2 YSYEKL, per germline. Trimming cost V 4 bases and J 0 bases, with 13 bases left between them. The CDR3 extends over 17 amino acids.

This clonotype was recorded many times. CDR3 region: CAISEPPSYPGLAGVANEQFF. CDR3 DNA sequence: TGTGCCATCAGTGAGCCTCCCTCCTATCCGGGACTAGCGGGAGTTGCTAATGAGCAGTTCTTC. The V call is TRBV10-3, the J call TRBJ2-1; 14 bases fit TRBD2. The V segment lost 2 bases and the J segment 7 bases; nucleotides outside the gene matches: 19. The CDR3 runs 21 residues. CDR1 ENHRY and CDR2 SYGVKD come from the germline V gene.

The genes are TRBV25-1 and TRBJ2-3; D not certain. CDR3 length equals 17 residues. Germline CDR1 is MGHDK and CDR2 is SYGVNS. V was shortened by 0 bases and J by 3 bases, with 16 bases between the two germline ends. The CDR3 DNA reads TGTGCCAGCAGTGAATACCCCCGCGGCAAGGGTACAGATACGCAGTATTTT. This codes for CASSEYPRGKGTDTQYF.

This clonotype was counted many times. CDR3 protein: CASSGGWGSYNEQFF. CDR3 sequence (DNA): TGTGCCAGCAGCGGAGGTTGGGGGTCATACAATGAGCAGTTCTTC. This chain joins TRBV7-2 and TRBJ2-1; D could derive from TRBD1 or TRBD2 (5 bases each). In germline, CDR1 is SGHTA, CDR2 FQGNSA. The CDR3 has 15 amino acids. V lost 5 bases and J 4 bases, leaving 15 bases between the germline ends.

CDR3 DNA sequence: TGTGCCAGCAGCCGGGGACAGGCAAACTACGAGCAGTACGTC. Translation: CASSRGQANYEQYV. J is TRBJ2-7 and V is TRBV3-1, with TRBD1 matching over 8 bases. The V and J ends lost 4 bases and 3 bases, in that order; junction bases with no gene match: 5. Per the germline V gene, CDR1 is LGHDT and CDR2 is YNNKEL (reference sequence). There are 14 residues in the CDR3.

This clonotype has a handful of counts. The V call is TRBV2, the J call TRBJ2-7; no definite D call. The CDR3 contains 16 residues. V was clipped by 6 bases and J by 0 bases, with 18 bases between them. Germline V gene sequence: CDR1 SNHLY, CDR2 FYNNEI. CDR3 nucleotide sequence: TGTGCCAGCAGCGACATTACTTACACGAGCTCCTACGAGCAGTACTTC. This encodes CASSDITYTSSYEQYF.

This clonotype came up a few times. This chain links TRBV7-3 with TRBJ2-3, with unresolved D. Germline CDR1 SGHTA, CDR2 FQGTGA. V gave up 2 bases and J gave up 5 bases, with 11 bases separating them. This CDR3 is built from 14 residues. The CDR3 sequence is CASSLPPAIDTQYF. For the CDR3, the DNA is TGTGCCAGCAGCTTACCGCCGGCAATAGATACGCAGTATTTT. Complete variable domain (other parts from reference TRBV7-3 and TRBJ2-3): GAGVSQTPSNKVTEKGKYVELRCDPISGHTALYWYRQSLGQGPEFLIYFQGTGAADDSGLPNDRFFAVRPEGSVSTLKIQRTERGDSAVYLCASSLPPAIDTQYFGPGTRLTVL.

This clonotype was picked up many times. The chain combines TRBV11-3 with TRBJ1-3; perhaps TRBD1 as D (6 bases). The germline CDR1 and CDR2 sequences are SGHNT and YENEEA. The CDR3 consists of 15 residues. V was pared by 1 base and J by 4 bases, with 11 bases between. The CDR3 region has the DNA TGTGCCAGCAGCTTAGGCCGGACAGCCGGAAACACCATATATTTT. This codes for CASSLGRTAGNTIYF.

This clonotype showed up just a few times. The chain recombines TRBV6-5 with TRBJ2-7, with TRBD1 matching 10 bases. Germline loops: CDR1 MNHEY, CDR2 SVGAGI. This CDR3 is built from 16 residues. V shed 6 bases, J shed 4 bases, and the junction held 12 bases outside the gene matches. Here the CDR3 reads CASSPGTWTGGYEQYF. DNA for the CDR3: TGTGCCAGCAGCCCAGGAACCTGGACAGGGGGTTACGAGCAGTACTTC.

This clonotype was detected only a few times. This chain links TRBV4-1 with TRBJ2-3; TRBD1 matches at 11 bases. The CDR3 covers 17 residues. The trim removed 0 bases at V and 4 bases at J, leaving 6 bases unmatched. The germline gives CDR1 MGHRA, CDR2 YSYEKL. CDR3 in DNA: TGCGCCAGCAGCCAAGAGTGGTTGGGACAGGGGGCAGATACGCAGTATTTT. Translated, it gives CASSQEWLGQGADTQYF.